These T cell receptor beta chains were read from a single sample in a study of radiation and T cells in renal cell carcinoma. The data were produced by immunoSEQ multiplex PCR, yet TCRdb's version contains in-frame clones alone and is incomplete. Here the sample spans tens of thousands of clones, about 80% being singletons. Sequenced here: blood, sampled from a patient whose treatment included radiotherapy and nephrectomy. The receptors here all came from a man between 60 and 70 years old with renal cell carcinoma. Each CDR3 is given with its conserved first and last residue. A D gene is named only where the DNA matches it firmly. The size of a clone is reported for some rows only, either as once, few or many, or as a class for expanded clones.

abundance	d_gene	v_gene	j_gene	CDR3aa	CDR3nt
NA	NA	TRBV27	TRBJ1-5	CPKRGDQPQHF	TGCCCTAAAAGAGGCGATCAGCCCCAGCATTTT
NA	NA	TRBV7-2	TRBJ1-3	CASSLFGGGIQNTIYF	TGTGCCAGCAGCTTATTTGGGGGCGGAATCCAAAACACCATATATTTT
NA	TRBD1	TRBV19	TRBJ2-1	CASSIRLAGGGYNEQFF	TGTGCCAGTAGTATCAGATTGGCAGGGGGTGGCTACAATGAGCAGTTCTTC
NA	NA	TRBV25-1	TRBJ2-5	CASSEPRPGKAQYF	TGTGCCAGCAGTGAGCCCCGTCCTGGGAAGGCCCAGTACTTC
few	NA	TRBV29-1	TRBJ1-1	CSAVGGGEMNTEAFF	TGCAGCGCCGTGGGCGGGGGAGAAATGAACACTGAAGCTTTCTTT
NA	NA	TRBV27	TRBJ2-1	CASSLFVSSYNEQFF	TGTGCCAGCAGTTTATTCGTAAGCTCCTACAATGAGCAGTTCTTC
NA	NA	TRBV7-9	TRBJ1-1	CASSLALGWGTEAFF	TGTGCCAGCAGCTTAGCGTTGGGGTGGGGTACTGAAGCTTTCTTT
NA	NA	TRBV15	TRBJ2-1	CATSRGQRNNEQFF	TGTGCCACCAGCAGAGGTCAACGGAACAATGAGCAGTTCTTC
NA	NA	TRBV5-1	TRBJ1-4	CASSLGTAGNEKLFF	TGCGCCAGCAGCTTAGGGACGGCGGGTAATGAAAAACTGTTTTTT
NA	NA	TRBV5-6	TRBJ2-7	CASSAGLLGQYF	TGTGCCAGCAGCGCCGGACTGTTGGGGCAGTACTTC
NA	TRBD1	TRBV13	TRBJ2-7	CASSLTGTATYEQYF	TGTGCCAGCAGCTTAACCGGGACAGCAACCTACGAGCAGTACTTC
NA	NA	TRBV7-9	TRBJ2-1	CASSFSFEQFF	TGTGCCAGCAGCTTTTCGTTTGAGCAGTTCTTC
NA	NA	TRBV27	TRBJ2-3	CASSLIQLSTDTQYF	TGTGCCAGCAGTTTAATACAGCTTAGCACAGATACGCAGTATTTT
NA	NA	TRBV7-2	TRBJ1-2	CASSLRWGQYGYTF	TGTGCCAGCAGCTTAAGGTGGGGTCAATATGGCTACACCTTC
NA	NA	TRBV5-5	TRBJ2-1	CASSLVSRQTPWNEQFF	TGTGCCAGCAGCTTGGTTTCTAGGCAGACCCCCTGGAATGAGCAGTTCTTC
NA	NA	TRBV7-9	TRBJ1-1	CASRPGTGFTEAFF	TGTGCCAGCAGACCTGGCACAGGGTTCACTGAAGCTTTCTTT
once	NA	TRBV6-4	TRBJ1-2	CASSIPHNYRSSNYGYTF	TGTGCCAGCAGTATCCCCCACAACTACCGAAGCAGTAACTATGGCTACACCTTC
NA	TRBD2	TRBV7-2	TRBJ2-2	CASSRNLGLAGGTGELFF	TGTGCCAGCAGCCGGAACCTGGGACTAGCGGGAGGGACCGGGGAGCTGTTTTTT
once	NA	TRBV9	TRBJ1-5	CASSAQGSNQPQHF	TGTGCCAGCAGCGCCCAGGGTAGCAATCAGCCCCAGCATTTT
NA	NA	TRBV30	TRBJ1-4	CAWSVPGNRGEKLFF	TGTGCCTGGAGTGTACCCGGCAACAGAGGGGAAAAACTGTTTTTT
NA	NA	TRBV5-4	TRBJ1-2	CASSLMGTRGHGYTF	TGTGCCAGCAGCTTGATGGGGACAAGGGGCCATGGCTACACCTTC
NA	NA	TRBV7-9	TRBJ2-2	CASSPGKRGSTGELFF	TGTGCCAGCAGCCCAGGGAAACGAGGATCCACCGGGGAGCTGTTTTTT
NA	NA	TRBV18	TRBJ2-1	CASSPSPTGAGEQFF	TGTGCCAGCTCACCTTCTCCGACAGGAGCGGGAGAGCAGTTCTTC
NA	NA	TRBV29-1	TRBJ1-1	CSVQGAMNTEAFF	TGCAGCGTTCAAGGGGCGATGAACACTGAAGCTTTCTTT
NA	NA	TRBV4-2	TRBJ1-2	CASSRGGTENYGYTF	TGTGCCAGCAGCCGGGGGGGGACGGAAAACTATGGCTACACCTTC
NA	TRBD2	TRBV4-3	TRBJ2-5	CASSQVPSSGDQETQYF	TGCGCCAGCAGCCAAGTTCCGTCTAGCGGGGACCAAGAGACCCAGTACTTC
NA	TRBD1	TRBV7-9	TRBJ1-1	CASSLTNRGDGTEAFF	TGTGCCAGCAGCCTTACCAACAGGGGGGATGGCACTGAAGCTTTCTTT
NA	NA	TRBV9	TRBJ2-6	CASSSPEGSGANVLTF	TGTGCCAGCAGTTCTCCAGAGGGATCTGGGGCCAACGTCCTGACTTTC
once	TRBD1	TRBV7-9	TRBJ2-7	CASSRVSPGQEPYEQYF	TGTGCCAGCAGCCGGGTCTCTCCGGGACAGGAGCCCTACGAGCAGTACTTC
NA	NA	TRBV4-3	TRBJ1-2	CASSPDYGTSGYTF	TGCGCCAGCAGCCCAGACTATGGAACCAGCGGCTACACCTTC
once	NA	TRBV11-2	TRBJ1-1	CASGRQAPNTEAFF	TGTGCCAGCGGACGACAGGCTCCGAACACTGAAGCTTTCTTT
NA	NA	TRBV27	TRBJ2-1	CASSSLGGGTYNEQFF	TGTGCCAGCAGTTCCTTGGGCGGGGGCACCTACAATGAGCAGTTCTTC
NA	NA	TRBV11-1	TRBJ2-4	CASSLARGGAAKNIQYF	TGTGCCAGCAGCTTAGCGCGAGGGGGGGCAGCCAAAAACATTCAGTACTTC
few	TRBD2	TRBV4-1	TRBJ2-3	CASSPNAGTSGHADTQYF	TGCGCCAGCAGCCCCAACGCCGGGACTAGCGGGCATGCAGATACGCAGTATTTT
NA	TRBD1	TRBV25-1	TRBJ2-3	CASSAWTGSSDTQYF	TGTGCCAGCAGTGCGTGGACAGGGAGCTCAGATACGCAGTATTTT
NA	TRBD1	TRBV9	TRBJ2-2	CASSGRQGRTGELFF	TGTGCCAGCAGCGGGAGACAGGGGAGGACCGGGGAGCTGTTTTTT
NA	NA	TRBV5-1	TRBJ1-6	CASSSVMAGPDSPLHF	TGCGCCAGCAGCTCGGTCATGGCAGGGCCCGATTCACCCCTCCACTTT
NA	TRBD1	TRBV2	TRBJ1-2	CASSLRDRGGYTF	TGTGCCAGCAGTCTCCGGGACAGGGGAGGCTACACCTTC
NA	TRBD1	TRBV19	TRBJ2-7	CASSPRQGGYEQYF	TGTGCCAGTAGTCCCCGACAGGGGGGCTACGAGCAGTACTTC
once	TRBD1	TRBV14	TRBJ2-3	CASSQPTGMRTDTQYF	TGTGCCAGCAGCCAACCGACAGGGATGAGGACAGATACGCAGTATTTT